This T cell receptor beta chain derives from a study of T cell repertoires in cytomegalovirus infection. Study at large: Matching HLA type and CMV infection were both indicated by public TCR beta signatures. Broader study findings: Pooled public TCR beta family frequency picked out CMV carriers with the relevant HLA.

V lost 5 bases and J lost 5, with 15 bases in between. The CDR3 length is 14 residues. Germline-derived CDR1 and CDR2 are SGHTA and FQGNSA. This clonotype was counted at least ten times. Its antigen is not known. A single record per CDR3 protein comes from TCRdb applying MiXCR to the reads. The sample holds 200,000 to 300,000 distinct CDR3 sequences, less than 9.5% seen once. The chain carries TRBV7-2 and TRBJ2-5; D possibly matches TRBD1 or TRBD2 (5 bases each). The clonotype was recovered from a human donor in good health (CMV status not recorded). Some clones in this sample may be carry-over from other donors' samples. Sequences were obtained from PBMCs. CDR3 loop: CASSPGGGRETQYF. The CDR3 DNA is TGTGCCAGCAGCCCAGGTGGGGGAAGGGAGACCCAGTACTTC.